Each of the 4 T cell receptor beta chains below was sequenced from the same sample in a study of T cells after yellow fever vaccination. TCRdb recomputed calls from the 5' RACE reads with MiXCR, one row per CDR3 protein. The sample records fewer than 150,000 distinct CDR3 sequences, around 6.7% being singletons. The source was CD4+ T cells sorted from PBMCs, collected 45 days after the first yellow fever vaccination. The receptors derive from a young man who received the YFV17D yellow fever vaccine.

Only a few counts were recorded for this clonotype. A junction end diverges from the germline sequence, so it may reflect a read error. V and J are TRBV7-2 and TRBJ1-2; D is perhaps TRBD1 (5 bases). This CDR3 has 13 amino acids. Germline-derived CDR1 and CDR2 are SGHTA and FQGNSA. The chain's CDR3 is CASSFERTGTPSF. The CDR3 nucleotides read TGTGCCAGCAGCTTCGAGCGTACCGGGACCCCGTCATTC.

The chain links TRBV7-2 to TRBJ2-7; D gene uncertain. V lost 0 bases, J lost 2 bases, and 5 bases lay in between. The CDR3 runs 13 residues. Germline V CDR1 and CDR2: SGHTA, FQGNSA. The CDR3 DNA reads as TGTGCCAGCAGCTTAGCGGTAACCTACGAGCAGTACTTC. It translates to CASSLAVTYEQYF.

This clonotype showed up just a few times. The J gene is TRBJ1-6, the V gene TRBV9; D call uncertain. Per germline, CDR1 SGDLS and CDR2 YYNGEE. The CDR3 sequence is 13 residues long. V lost 6 bases and J lost 7, with 11 bases in between. The CDR3 DNA reads TGTGCCAGCACGCGGCAGCCAAATTCACCCCTCCACTTT. Its protein is CASTRQPNSPLHF.

Ten or more counts support this clonotype. V usage is TRBV5-1 and J usage is TRBJ2-3, with 11 nucleotides matching TRBD2. V trimming: 1 base; J trimming: 9 bases; junction bases outside the gene matches: 16. Germline CDR1 SGHRS, CDR2 YFSETQ. This CDR3 comprises 18 residues. The CDR3, as DNA: TGCGCCAGCAGCTTGTCCCCTGCGGTAGCGGGGGGGCCAAGCACGCAGTATTTT. Translation: CASSLSPAVAGGPSTQYF.